Presented here are 9 T cell receptor beta chains from one specimen sequenced in a study of cytomegalovirus exposure and HLA in healthy donors. The study ran its PCR with 60 Vbeta and 13 Jbeta primers. Some clones are missing from TCRdb's copy, which holds only in-frame ones; the method was immunoSEQ multiplex PCR. This table holds under 200,000 clones, 60% to 85% found once. Sequencing was performed on PBMCs. The receptor source for this set is a man between 50 and 59 years old in good health and CMV-seropositive.

This clone was observed a single time. The J gene is TRBJ1-1, the V gene TRBV9; D not certain. The CDR3 covers 15 residues. The V gene lost 0 bases and the J gene lost 6 bases, with 15 bases spanning the gap. CDR1 and CDR2 from the germline V gene are SGDLS and YYNGEE. CDR3 amino acids: CASSVVPNTPAEAFF. CDR3 nucleotide sequence: TGTGCCAGCAGCGTAGTTCCAAATACACCCGCTGAAGCTTTCTTT. Variable domain in full (rest from reference TRBV9 and TRBJ1-1): DSGVTQTPKHLITATGQRVTLRCSPRSGDLSVYWYQQSLDQGLQFLIQYYNGEERAKGNILERFSAQQFPDLHSELNLSSLELGDSALYFCASSVVPNTPAEAFFGQGTRLTVV.

V gene TRBV18 combines with J gene TRBJ2-5, with D possibly TRBD1 on 6 matching bases. Germline V gene data show CDR1 as KGHSH and CDR2 as LQKENI. The V and J ends lost 4 bases and 2 bases respectively, with 11 bases between them. This CDR3 is 14 amino acids long. The CDR3 nucleotides are TGTGCCAGCTCACTGACAGGAAATCAAGAGACCCAGTACTTC. Its translation: CASSLTGNQETQYF.

The chain combines TRBV5-1 with TRBJ2-1; 7 positions match TRBD2. The CDR3 loop spans 15 amino acids. V lost 4 bases, J lost 6 bases, and 10 bases stayed unmatched. Germline V CDR1 and CDR2: SGHRS, YFSETQ. CDR3 sequence: CASSPRLAETNEQFF. As DNA, the CDR3 is TGCGCCAGCAGCCCCCGCCTAGCGGAGACCAATGAGCAGTTCTTC.

The chain is built from TRBV6-5 and TRBJ1-5, with D unclear. Germline CDR1 is MNHEY and CDR2 is SVGAGI. V was clipped by 5 bases and J by 6 bases, with 14 bases between them. The CDR3 consists of 14 residues. The CDR3 nucleotides are TGTGCCAGCAGTCCTGCGGGATTCGCTCAGCCCCAGCATTTT. It translates to CASSPAGFAQPQHF.

This chain uses TRBV7-2 with TRBJ2-7, with 7 bases identical to TRBD1. The CDR3 is 14 residues long. V was pared by 1 base and J by 4 bases, with 4 bases of the junction left unmatched. The germline V gene encodes CDR1 SGHTA and CDR2 FQGNSA. CDR3 protein: CASSLETGLYEQYF. The CDR3 DNA follows: TGTGCCAGCAGCTTAGAGACAGGGTTGTACGAGCAGTACTTC.

This sequence joins TRBV11-2 and TRBJ1-1, with 8 bases lining up with TRBD1. Germline V gene data show CDR1 as SGHAT and CDR2 as FQNNGV. The CDR3 sequence is 14 residues long. The V segment lost 8 bases and the J segment 1 base; nucleotides outside the gene matches: 6. The CDR3 coding sequence is TGTGCCAGCCGTACGGGGACAGGGAACACTGAAGCTTTCTTT. Translated, it gives CASRTGTGNTEAFF.

This chain links TRBV6-5 with TRBJ2-1; weak D call: TRBD2 (7 bases). There are 15 residues in the CDR3. Trimming left V 0 bases short and J 7 bases short, with 13 bases between. The germline V gene has CDR1 MNHEY and CDR2 SVGAGI. For the CDR3, the DNA is TGTGCCAGCAGTTACTCGATCCGGGGGGCGAATGAGCAGTTCTTC. Amino acid sequence: CASSYSIRGANEQFF.

The gene calls are TRBV19 and TRBJ1-2; 9 bases are a match to TRBD1. J was trimmed by 1 base and V by 3 bases; bases with no gene match: 3. CDR1 LNHDA and CDR2 SQIVND come from the germline V gene (reference sequence). This CDR3 is 15 amino acids long. The CDR3 bases are TGTGCCAGTAGTATTTTGGGACAGGGTAACTATGGCTACACCTTC. It yields the protein CASSILGQGNYGYTF.

This chain connects TRBV6-1 to TRBJ2-5; 9 bases map to TRBD2. The trim removed 4 bases at V and 4 bases at J, leaving 7 bases unmatched. Per the germline V gene, CDR1 is MNHNS and CDR2 is SASEGT. CDR3 length: 15 amino acids. CDR3 sequence (DNA): TGTGCCAGCAGTGCGGGGACTAGCCTTTCAGAGACCCAGTACTTC. Encoded protein: CASSAGTSLSETQYF.